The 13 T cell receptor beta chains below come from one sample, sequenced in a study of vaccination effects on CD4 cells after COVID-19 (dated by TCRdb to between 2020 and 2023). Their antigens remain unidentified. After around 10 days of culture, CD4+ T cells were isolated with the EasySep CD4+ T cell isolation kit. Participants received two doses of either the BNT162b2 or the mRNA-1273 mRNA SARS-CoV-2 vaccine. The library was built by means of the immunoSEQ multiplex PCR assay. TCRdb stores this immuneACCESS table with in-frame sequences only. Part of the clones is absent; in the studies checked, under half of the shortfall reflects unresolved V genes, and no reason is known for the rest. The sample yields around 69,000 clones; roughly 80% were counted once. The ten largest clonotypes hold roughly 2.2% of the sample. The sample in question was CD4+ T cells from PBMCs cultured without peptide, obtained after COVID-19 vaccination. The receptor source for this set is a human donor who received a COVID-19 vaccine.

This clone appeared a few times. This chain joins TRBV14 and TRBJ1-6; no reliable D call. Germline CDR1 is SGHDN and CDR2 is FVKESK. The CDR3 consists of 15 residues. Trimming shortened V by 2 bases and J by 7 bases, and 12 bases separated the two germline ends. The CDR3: CASSQISPGNSPLHF. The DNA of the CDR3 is TGTGCCAGCAGCCAAATCAGCCCGGGGAATTCACCCCTCCACTTT. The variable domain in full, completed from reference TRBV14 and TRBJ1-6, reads EAGVTQFPSHSVIEKGQTVTLRCDPISGHDNLYWYRRVMGKEIKFLLHFVKESKQDESGMPNNRFLAERTGGTYSTLKVQPAELEDSGVYFCASSQISPGNSPLHFGNGTRLTVT.

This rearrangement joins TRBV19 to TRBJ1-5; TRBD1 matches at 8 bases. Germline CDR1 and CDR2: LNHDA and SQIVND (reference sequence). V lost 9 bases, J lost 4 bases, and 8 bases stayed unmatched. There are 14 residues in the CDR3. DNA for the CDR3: TGTGCCAGCTCGGACAGGGCCGATAATCAGCCCCAGCATTTT. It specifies CASSDRADNQPQHF.

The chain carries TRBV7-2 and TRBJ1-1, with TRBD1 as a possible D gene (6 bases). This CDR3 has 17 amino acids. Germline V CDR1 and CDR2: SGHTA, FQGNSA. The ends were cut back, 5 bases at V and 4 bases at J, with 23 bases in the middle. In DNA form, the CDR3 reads TGTGCCAGCAGCACGCGGACAGCAGGGAATAGGGGCACTGAAGCTTTCTTT. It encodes CASSTRTAGNRGTEAFF.

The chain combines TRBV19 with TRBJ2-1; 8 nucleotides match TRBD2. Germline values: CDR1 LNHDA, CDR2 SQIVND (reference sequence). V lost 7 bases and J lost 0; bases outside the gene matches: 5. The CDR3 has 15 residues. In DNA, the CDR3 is TGTGCCAGTACCCGAGCGGGGGCCTCCTACAATGAGCAGTTCTTC. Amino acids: CASTRAGASYNEQFF.

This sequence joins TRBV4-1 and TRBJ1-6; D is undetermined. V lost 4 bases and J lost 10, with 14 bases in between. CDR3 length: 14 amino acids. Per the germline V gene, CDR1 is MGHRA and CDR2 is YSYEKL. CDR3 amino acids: CASSPRMGMSPLHF. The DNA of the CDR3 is TGCGCCAGCAGCCCCCGAATGGGGATGTCACCCCTCCACTTT.

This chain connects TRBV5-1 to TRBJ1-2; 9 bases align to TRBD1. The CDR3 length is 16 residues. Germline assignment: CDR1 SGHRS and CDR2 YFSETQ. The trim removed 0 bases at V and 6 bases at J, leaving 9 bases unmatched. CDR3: CASSLEVGTGMDGYTF. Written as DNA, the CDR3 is TGCGCCAGCAGCTTGGAGGTCGGGACAGGGATGGATGGCTACACCTTC.

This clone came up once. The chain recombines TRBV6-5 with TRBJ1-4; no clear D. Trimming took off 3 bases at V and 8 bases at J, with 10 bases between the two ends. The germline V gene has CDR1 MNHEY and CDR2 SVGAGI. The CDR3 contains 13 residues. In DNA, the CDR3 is TGTGCCAGCAGTTATAGCCGGTGGGAAAAACTGTTTTTT. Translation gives CASSYSRWEKLFF.

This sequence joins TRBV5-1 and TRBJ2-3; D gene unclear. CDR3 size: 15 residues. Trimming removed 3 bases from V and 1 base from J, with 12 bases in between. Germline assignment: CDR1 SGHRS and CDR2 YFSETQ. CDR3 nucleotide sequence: TGCGCCAGCAGCTCGATCGACACCGGCACAGATACGCAGTATTTT. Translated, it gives CASSSIDTGTDTQYF.

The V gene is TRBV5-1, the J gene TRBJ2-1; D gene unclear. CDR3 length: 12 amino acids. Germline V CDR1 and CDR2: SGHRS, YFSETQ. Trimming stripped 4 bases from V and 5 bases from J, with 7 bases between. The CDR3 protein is CASSLPNNEQFF. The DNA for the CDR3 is TGCGCCAGCAGCCTACCTAACAATGAGCAGTTCTTC.

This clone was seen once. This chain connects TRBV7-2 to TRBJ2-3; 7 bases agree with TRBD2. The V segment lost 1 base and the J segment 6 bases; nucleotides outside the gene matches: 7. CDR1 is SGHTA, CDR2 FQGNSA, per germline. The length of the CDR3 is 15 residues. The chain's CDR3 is CASSLDVSGLDTQYF. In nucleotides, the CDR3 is TGTGCCAGCAGCTTAGATGTTAGCGGGTTGGATACGCAGTATTTT.

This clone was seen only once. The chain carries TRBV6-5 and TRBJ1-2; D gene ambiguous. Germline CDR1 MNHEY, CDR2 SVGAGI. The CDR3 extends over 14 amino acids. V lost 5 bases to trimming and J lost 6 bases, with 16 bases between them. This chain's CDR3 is CASSLIGGNDGYTF. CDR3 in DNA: TGTGCCAGCAGTCTCATTGGAGGGAACGATGGCTACACCTTC.

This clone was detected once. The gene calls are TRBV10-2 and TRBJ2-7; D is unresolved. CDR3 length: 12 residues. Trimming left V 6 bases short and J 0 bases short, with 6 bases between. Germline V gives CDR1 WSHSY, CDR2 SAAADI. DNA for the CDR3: TGCGCCAGCAGCTCCAGCTCCTACGAGCAGTACGTC. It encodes CASSSSSYEQYV.

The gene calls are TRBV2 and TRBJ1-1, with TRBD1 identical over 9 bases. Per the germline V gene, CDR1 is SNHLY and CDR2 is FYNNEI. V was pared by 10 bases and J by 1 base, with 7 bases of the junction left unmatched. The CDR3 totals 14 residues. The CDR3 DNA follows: TGTGCCACCCTCCGGACAGGGGCGAACACTGAAGCTTTCTTT. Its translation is CATLRTGANTEAFF. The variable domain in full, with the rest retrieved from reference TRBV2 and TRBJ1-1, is EPEVTQTPSHQVTQMGQEVILRCVPISNHLYFYWYRQILGQKVEFLVSFYNNEISEKSEIFDDQFSVERPDGSNFTLKIRSTKLEDSAMYFCATLRTGANTEAFFGQGTRLTVV.